Following are 22 T cell receptor beta chains from one sample sequenced in a study of blood T cell repertoires in COVID-19. Produced via immunoSEQ multiplex PCR; TCRdb's table is partial and in-frame only. Of 200,000 to 300,000 clones in the sample, over 80% were seen once. Material: PBMCs or T cells enriched from blood (not recorded which). These receptors originate from a woman aged 30 to 39 with acute COVID-19.

The chain combines TRBV11-2 with TRBJ2-1; D gene uncertain. Germline V gives CDR1 SGHAT, CDR2 FQNNGV. The CDR3 spans 12 residues. Deletions cut 2 bases from V and 7 bases from J, with 6 bases between. The CDR3: CASSLTTNEQFF. The DNA of the CDR3 is TGTGCCAGCAGCTTAACCACTAATGAGCAGTTCTTC.

The chain uses TRBV29-1 and TRBJ2-7; D may be TRBD2 (6 bases). This CDR3 contains 12 residues. CDR1 is SQVTM and CDR2 is ANQGSEA in the germline V gene. V shed 4 bases and J shed 5 bases, with 12 bases lying between them. The CDR3 is CSVVGGIDEQYF. The CDR3 bases are TGCAGCGTTGTAGGAGGGATCGACGAGCAGTACTTC.

The gene calls are TRBV25-1 and TRBJ1-4; D not certain. Germline-derived CDR1 and CDR2 are MGHDK and SYGVNS. This CDR3 is built from 15 residues. V lost 4 bases to trimming and J lost 0 bases, with 9 bases between them. The CDR3 nucleotides are TGTGCCAGCAGTGCAGTAACAACAACTAATGAAAAACTGTTTTTT. Translated: CASSAVTTTNEKLFF.

This clone has only one observation. The chain carries TRBV28 and TRBJ1-3; tentative D call: TRBD1 (5 bases). The V end was cut by 6 bases, the J end by 2 bases, with 8 bases between. The germline gives CDR1 MDHEN, CDR2 SYDVKM. This CDR3 has 13 amino acids. In nucleotides, the CDR3 is TGTGCCAGCAGCGAAGGGGCTGGAAACACCATATATTTT. Protein product: CASSEGAGNTIYF.

J is TRBJ1-4 and V is TRBV5-4, with a possible D match to TRBD1 (5 bases). The CDR3 spans 15 residues. V gave up 3 bases and J gave up 0 bases, with 9 bases separating them. Germline V gene sequence: CDR1 SGHNT, CDR2 YYREEE (reference sequence). The CDR3 nucleotides read TGTGCCAGCAGCTCCCAAGGGGCAACTAATGAAAAACTGTTTTTT. Amino acids: CASSSQGATNEKLFF.

DNA for the CDR3: TGTGCCAGCAGCTTTAACGGACAGGGAAATTCACCCCTCCACTTT. This translates into CASSFNGQGNSPLHF. This sequence joins TRBV7-9 and TRBJ1-6; 8 bases fit TRBD1. Germline V CDR1 and CDR2: SEHNR, FQNEAQ (reference sequence). The V segment lost 3 bases and the J segment 7 bases; nucleotides outside the gene matches: 5. The CDR3 is made up of 15 amino acids.

In this sample, this clone turned up once. This chain joins TRBV11-2 and TRBJ2-7; D not resolved. The CDR3 extends over 11 amino acids. V was shortened by 4 bases and J by 7 bases, with 8 bases between the two germline ends. CDR1 SGHAT and CDR2 FQNNGV come from the germline V gene. The CDR3 coding sequence is TGTGCCAGCAGCTCCCGACTGGAGCAGTACTTC. This sequence encodes CASSSRLEQYF. Drawing the rest from reference TRBV11-2 and TRBJ2-7, the complete variable domain is EAGVAQSPRYKIIEKRQSVAFWCNPISGHATLYWYQQILGQGPKLLIQFQNNGVVDDSQLPKDRFSAERLKGVDSTLKIQPAKLEDSAVYLCASSSRLEQYFGPGTRLTVT.

The chain employs TRBV11-3 and TRBJ2-1, with D perhaps TRBD1 (5 bases). V gave up 5 bases and J gave up 2 bases, with 13 bases separating them. The V gene's germline CDR1 is SGHNT and CDR2 YENEEA. This CDR3 region has 15 residues. The CDR3 is CASSDVRDPYNEQFF. Written as DNA, the CDR3 is TGTGCCAGCAGCGACGTCAGGGATCCCTACAATGAGCAGTTCTTC.

The table lists this clone with a count of one. This chain connects TRBV6-5 to TRBJ2-3; 10 positions match TRBD1. CDR3 size: 15 residues. J gave up 2 bases and V 6 bases, and 5 bases lay outside the gene matches. The germline V gene encodes CDR1 MNHEY and CDR2 SVGAGI. DNA for the CDR3: TGTGCCAGCAGGGCCGGGACAGGGGACACAGATACGCAGTATTTT. The encoded protein is CASRAGTGDTDTQYF.

The V gene is TRBV18, the J gene TRBJ1-4; D unclear. This CDR3 is built from 15 residues. Germline V CDR1 and CDR2: KGHSH, LQKENI. V lost 3 bases and J lost 0, with 8 bases in between. The CDR3 nucleotides read TGTGCCAGCTCACCCTCGGGAACAACTAATGAAAAACTGTTTTTT. Protein sequence: CASSPSGTTNEKLFF.

This chain joins TRBV18 and TRBJ2-2, with a weak D call TRBD2 (6 bases). The CDR3 loop spans 14 amino acids. The germline V gene has CDR1 KGHSH and CDR2 LQKENI. V lost 6 bases to trimming and J lost 5 bases, with 13 bases between them. In nucleotides, the CDR3 is TGTGCCAGCTCCGGGACTGAAGGTACCGGGGAGCTGTTTTTT. It codes for CASSGTEGTGELFF.

This sequence joins TRBV5-1 and TRBJ2-2; D unclear. Per germline, CDR1 SGHRS and CDR2 YFSETQ. Trimming cost V 4 bases and J 6 bases, with 10 bases left between them. The CDR3 length is 13 residues. In nucleotides, the CDR3 is TGCGCCAGCAGCGGCACAGTCCCCGGGGAGCTGTTTTTT. Amino acids: CASSGTVPGELFF.

The chain employs TRBV28 and TRBJ1-1, with 9 bases fitting TRBD1. Germline loops: CDR1 MDHEN, CDR2 SYDVKM. Trimming at V came to 6 bases and at J to 9 bases, leaving 11 bases not matched to a gene. The CDR3 consists of 14 residues. CDR3: CASRSSSGQGKAFF. The DNA for the CDR3 is TGTGCCAGCAGATCGAGTTCGGGACAGGGTAAAGCTTTCTTT.

This clone was recorded only once. The chain employs TRBV10-3 and TRBJ1-1; 9 bases are shared with TRBD1. Germline CDR1 reads ENHRY; CDR2 reads SYGVKD. The CDR3 spans 13 residues. V trimming: 6 bases; J trimming: 6 bases; junction bases outside the gene matches: 5. This chain's CDR3 is CAIRGQGGAEAFF. The CDR3 bases are TGTGCCATCAGGGGACAGGGAGGGGCTGAAGCTTTCTTT.

V and J are TRBV7-2 and TRBJ2-3; D might be TRBD1 (6 bases). CDR1 is SGHTA and CDR2 is FQGNSA in the germline V gene. Trimming cost V 5 bases and J 1 base, with 16 bases left between them. There are 16 residues in the CDR3. CDR3 region: CASSPYRARGTDTQYF. The CDR3 DNA follows: TGTGCCAGCAGCCCATACAGGGCGCGTGGCACAGATACGCAGTATTTT.

The chain recombines TRBV23-1 with TRBJ2-7; possible D gene TRBD2, 5 bases. TRBV23-1 is assigned to the ORF class and has an uncertain function. Trimming took off 0 bases at V and 5 bases at J, with 20 bases between the two ends. The CDR3 sequence is 17 residues long. CDR3 in amino acids: CASSQSVRREALHEQYF. The CDR3 DNA sequence: TGCGCCAGCAGTCAATCTGTGCGCCGGGAAGCATTACACGAGCAGTACTTC.

The V and J genes are TRBV7-2 and TRBJ2-5, with a possible D match to TRBD2 (7 bases). This CDR3 contains 15 residues. Trimming took 8 bases from V and 4 from J, leaving 20 bases between them. The germline CDR1 and CDR2 sequences are SGHTA and FQGNSA. The CDR3 is CASHLGGPSGETQYF. CDR3 nucleotides: TGTGCCAGCCACTTGGGGGGGCCTTCGGGAGAGACCCAGTACTTC.

This chain links TRBV20-1 with TRBJ2-3; D may be TRBD1 (5 bases). Trimming removed 3 bases at V and 1 base at J, with 20 bases between. The CDR3 totals 17 residues. In germline, CDR1 is DFQATT, CDR2 SNEGSKA (reference sequence). The DNA for the CDR3 is TGCAGTGCTAGTGGACACCTGATTCCACTCCGCACAGATACGCAGTATTTT. Translated, it gives CSASGHLIPLRTDTQYF.

The CDR3 here is CASSDGSFYGYTF. In nucleotides, the CDR3 is TGCGCCAGCAGTGACGGGTCGTTCTATGGCTACACCTTC. The chain combines TRBV10-1 with TRBJ1-2; D gene unclear. The CDR3 is 13 amino acids. V was shortened by 3 bases and J by 4 bases, with 9 bases between the two germline ends. Germline V lookup: CDR1 WNHNN, CDR2 SYGVQD (reference sequence).

This sequence joins TRBV12-3 or TRBV12-4 and TRBJ1-5; D might be TRBD1 (5 bases). This CDR3 region has 13 residues. V lost 6 bases and J 9 bases, leaving 15 bases between the germline ends. The CDR3 loop reads CASRDTRGGPQHF. The CDR3 DNA is TGTGCCAGCAGGGACACCCGTGGCGGGCCCCAGCATTTT.

A word on this clone: One end of the junction fails to match germline, which may point to a read error. This chain uses TRBV5-6 with TRBJ1-2, with 10 positions matching TRBD1. The CDR3 spans 12 residues. CDR1 is SGHDT and CDR2 is YYEEEE in the germline V gene. The CDR3, as DNA: TGTGCCAGCGGCCAGGGGGGGACAGGGGACGAATTC. Translating gives CASGQGGTGDEF.

The genes are TRBV18 and TRBJ1-2; maybe TRBD1 (6 bases). The CDR3 is 15 residues long. The ends were cut back, 3 bases at V and 3 bases at J, with 14 bases in the middle. Germline V gives CDR1 KGHSH, CDR2 LQKENI. In DNA form, the CDR3 reads TGTGCCAGCTCACCTACAGGGAAGGGGGACTATGGCTACACCTTC. Translated, it gives CASSPTGKGDYGYTF.